What follows are 10 T cell receptor beta chains derived from one specimen sequenced in a study of T-cell memory formation after mild COVID-19. TCRdb recomputed calls from the 5' RACE reads with MiXCR, one row per CDR3 protein. The sample contains 350,000 to 450,000 distinct CDR3 sequences, about 24% of which appear only once. The sequenced sample consisted of PBMCs or a T cell subset sorted from them (not recorded which). These receptors originate from an adult woman who had mild COVID-19 (a few samples of this study predate the infection). Cell type and time point are not known.

This clonotype turned up a few times. The chain couples TRBV6-6 to TRBJ2-3; D not resolved. V lost 2 bases to trimming and J lost 13 bases, with 22 bases between them. The germline V gene encodes CDR1 MNHNY and CDR2 SVGAGI (reference sequence). This CDR3 is built from 15 residues. CDR3 sequence reads: CASSYPVLEAPRKYF. The CDR3 DNA reads TGTGCCAGCAGTTACCCCGTGCTAGAGGCTCCCCGGAAGTATTTT.

The chain is built from TRBV6-5 and TRBJ1-2; unclear D gene. The ends were cut back, 3 bases at V and 5 bases at J, with 10 bases in the middle. The CDR3 has 13 amino acids. From germline, CDR1 is MNHEY and CDR2 SVGAGI. DNA for the CDR3: TGTGCCAGCAGTTATCAAGAGAGTTATGGCTACACCTTC. This codes for CASSYQESYGYTF.

This clonotype occurred many times. This chain uses TRBV5-1 with TRBJ1-1; D is uncertain. Trimming pared 0 bases from V and 0 bases from J, leaving 6 bases between. Germline V gene data show CDR1 as SGHRS and CDR2 as YFSETQ. This CDR3 region has 14 residues. CDR3 coding DNA: TGCGCCAGCAGCTTGGCTGGAATGAACACTGAAGCTTTCTTT. Translating gives CASSLAGMNTEAFF.

This clonotype was seen more than once but under ten times. The V gene is TRBV7-9, the J gene TRBJ1-5; maybe TRBD1 (6 bases). This CDR3 contains 14 residues. V was pared by 5 bases and J by 3 bases, with 11 bases between. Germline V gene lookup returns CDR1 SEHNR and CDR2 FQNEAQ (reference sequence). The CDR3 DNA reads TGTGCCAGCAGCCAGGACAGCTCCAATCAGCCCCAGCATTTT. Protein: CASSQDSSNQPQHF.

V usage is TRBV27 and J usage is TRBJ2-1, with D possibly matching TRBD2 (7 bases). The CDR3 is made up of 18 amino acids. The V end was cut by 8 bases, the J end by 0 bases, with 23 bases between. CDR1 and CDR2 (germline): MNHEY, SMNVEV (reference sequence). As DNA, the CDR3 is TGTGCCAGCGGTTCCCAATGGGGCGGGGGCCACTCCTACAATGAGCAGTTCTTC. Encoded protein: CASGSQWGGGHSYNEQFF.

Only one count was recorded for this clonotype. The genes are TRBV7-3 and TRBJ2-1; TRBD2 agrees at 8 bases. This CDR3 is built from 16 residues. Germline assignment: CDR1 SGHTA and CDR2 FQGTGA. J lost 1 base, V lost 5 bases, and 7 bases had no gene match. In DNA, the CDR3 is TGTGCCAGCAGCCGGGGGGTAGCGGGGTCCTACAATGAGCAGTTCTTC. This codes for CASSRGVAGSYNEQFF.

This clonotype was counted between two and nine times. This chain joins TRBV20-1 and TRBJ2-7; 7 bases match TRBD2. Germline V gene sequence: CDR1 DFQATT, CDR2 SNEGSKA (reference sequence). Unmatched junction bases numbered 4, after V lost 1 base and J lost 1 base. CDR3 length: 14 amino acids. The CDR3 nucleotides read TGCAGTGCTAGAGGTAGCGGGCATTCCTACGAGCAGTACTTC. It codes for CSARGSGHSYEQYF.

This sequence joins TRBV18 and TRBJ1-1; tentatively, D is TRBD1 (5 bases). Between the trimmed V and J ends, which lost 3 bases and 7 bases, there was a span of 12 bases. The CDR3 length is 13 residues. Germline loops: CDR1 KGHSH, CDR2 LQKENI. The CDR3 DNA follows: TGTGCCAGCTCACCTACAGGACAAATTGAAGCTTTCTTT. It codes for CASSPTGQIEAFF.

This clonotype has only a few counts. The rearrangement links TRBV6-5 to TRBJ2-7; TRBD2 agrees at 11 bases. Germline assignment: CDR1 MNHEY and CDR2 SVGAGI. The CDR3 is 16 residues long. The J segment lost 1 base and the V segment lost 5 bases, leaving 7 bases of the junction unmatched. This CDR3 is CASSHLAGGRSYEQYF. In DNA, the CDR3 is TGTGCCAGCAGTCATTTAGCGGGAGGGCGATCCTACGAGCAGTACTTC.

J is TRBJ1-1 and V is TRBV20-1; no clear D. Germline lookup yields CDR1 DFQATT and CDR2 SNEGSKA (reference sequence). Trimming removed 3 bases from V and 1 base from J, with 12 bases in between. There are 14 residues in the CDR3. The CDR3 spells CSASPDYRNTEAFF. In nucleotides, the CDR3 is TGCAGTGCTAGTCCGGATTACAGGAACACTGAAGCTTTCTTT.